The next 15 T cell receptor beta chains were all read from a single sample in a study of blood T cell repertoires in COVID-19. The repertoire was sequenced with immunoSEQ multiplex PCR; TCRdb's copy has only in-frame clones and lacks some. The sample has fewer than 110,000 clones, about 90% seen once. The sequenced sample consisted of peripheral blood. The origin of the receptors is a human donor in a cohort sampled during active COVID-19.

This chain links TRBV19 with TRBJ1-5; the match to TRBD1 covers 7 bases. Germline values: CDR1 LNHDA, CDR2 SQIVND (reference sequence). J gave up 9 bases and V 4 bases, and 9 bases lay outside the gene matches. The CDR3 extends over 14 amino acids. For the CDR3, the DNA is TGTGCCAGTAGTACACAGGGGCCTTCCGGGCCCCAGCATTTT. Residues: CASSTQGPSGPQHF. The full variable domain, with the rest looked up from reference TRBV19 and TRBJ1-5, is DGGITQSPKYLFRKEGQNVTLSCEQNLNHDAMYWYRQDPGQGLRLIYYSQIVNDFQKGDIAEGYSVSREKKESFPLTVTSAQKNPTAFYLCASSTQGPSGPQHFGDGTRLSIL.

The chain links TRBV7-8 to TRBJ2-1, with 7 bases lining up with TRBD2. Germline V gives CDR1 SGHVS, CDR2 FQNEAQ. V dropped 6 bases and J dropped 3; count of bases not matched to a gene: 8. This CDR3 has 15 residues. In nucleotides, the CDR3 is TGTGCCAGCAGTCCACCTGCGGGAGACTACAATGAGCAGTTCTTC. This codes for CASSPPAGDYNEQFF. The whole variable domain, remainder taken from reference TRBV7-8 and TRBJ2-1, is GAGVSQSPRYKVAKRGQDVALRCDPISGHVSLFWYQQALGQGPEFLTYFQNEAQLDKSGLPSDRFFAERPEGSVSTLKIQRTQQEDSAVYLCASSPPAGDYNEQFFGPGTRLTVL.

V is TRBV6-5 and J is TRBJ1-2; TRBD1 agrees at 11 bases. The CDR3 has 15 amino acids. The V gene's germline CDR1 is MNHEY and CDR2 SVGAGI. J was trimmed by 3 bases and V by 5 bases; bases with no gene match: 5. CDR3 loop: CASSTGTGGYYGYTF. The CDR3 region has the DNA TGTGCCAGCAGTACAGGGACAGGGGGATACTATGGCTACACCTTC.

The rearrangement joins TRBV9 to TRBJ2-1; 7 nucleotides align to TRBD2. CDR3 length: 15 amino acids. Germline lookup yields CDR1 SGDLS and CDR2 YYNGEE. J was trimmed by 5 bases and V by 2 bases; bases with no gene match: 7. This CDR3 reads CASSVSGTTDNEQFF. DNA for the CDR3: TGTGCCAGCAGCGTCTCCGGGACTACCGACAATGAGCAGTTCTTC. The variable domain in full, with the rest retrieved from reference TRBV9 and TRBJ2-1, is DSGVTQTPKHLITATGQRVTLRCSPRSGDLSVYWYQQSLDQGLQFLIQYYNGEERAKGNILERFSAQQFPDLHSELNLSSLELGDSALYFCASSVSGTTDNEQFFGPGTRLTVL.

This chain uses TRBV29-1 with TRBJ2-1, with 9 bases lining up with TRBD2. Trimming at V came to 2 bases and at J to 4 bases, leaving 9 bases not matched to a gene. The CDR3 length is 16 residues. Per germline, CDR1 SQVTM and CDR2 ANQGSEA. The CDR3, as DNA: TGCAGCGTTGAACCCGGTCTAGCGGGAACATACAATGAGCAGTTCTTC. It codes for CSVEPGLAGTYNEQFF.

The CDR3 loop reads CAWSVATDTQYF. The CDR3 region has the DNA TGTGCCTGGAGTGTAGCGACAGATACGCAGTATTTT. V usage is TRBV30 and J usage is TRBJ2-3; D call uncertain. CDR1 is GTSNPN, CDR2 SVGIG, per germline (reference sequence). The CDR3 consists of 12 residues. Trimming took 0 bases from V and 3 from J, leaving 4 bases between them.

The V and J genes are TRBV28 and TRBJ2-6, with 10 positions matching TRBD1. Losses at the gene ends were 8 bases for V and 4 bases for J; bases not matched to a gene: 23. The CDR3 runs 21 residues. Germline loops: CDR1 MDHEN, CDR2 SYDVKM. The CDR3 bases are TGTGCCAGCGAGGGGGTCCCGGGACAGGGGCCCTCCAAAGCCGGGGCCAACGTCCTGACTTTC. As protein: CASEGVPGQGPSKAGANVLTF.

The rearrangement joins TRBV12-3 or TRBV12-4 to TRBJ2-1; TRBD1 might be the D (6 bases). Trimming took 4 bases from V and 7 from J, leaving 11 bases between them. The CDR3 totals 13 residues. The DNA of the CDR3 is TGTGCCAGCAGTTGGACAGATCTTAATGAGCAGTTCTTC. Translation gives CASSWTDLNEQFF.

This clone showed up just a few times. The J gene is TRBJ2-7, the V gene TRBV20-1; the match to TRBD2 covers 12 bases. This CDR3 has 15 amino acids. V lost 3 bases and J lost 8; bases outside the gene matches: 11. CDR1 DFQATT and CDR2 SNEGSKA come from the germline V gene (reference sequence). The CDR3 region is CSASPSGGVSRKQYF. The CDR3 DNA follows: TGCAGTGCTAGTCCTAGCGGGGGGGTTTCGAGGAAGCAGTACTTC.

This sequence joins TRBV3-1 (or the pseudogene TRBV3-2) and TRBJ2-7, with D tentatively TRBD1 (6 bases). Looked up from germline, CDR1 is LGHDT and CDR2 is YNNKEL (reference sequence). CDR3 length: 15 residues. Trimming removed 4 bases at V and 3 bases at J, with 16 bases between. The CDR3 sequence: CASSPSGTLNYEQYF. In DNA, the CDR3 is TGTGCCAGCAGCCCGTCCGGGACACTGAACTACGAGCAGTACTTC.

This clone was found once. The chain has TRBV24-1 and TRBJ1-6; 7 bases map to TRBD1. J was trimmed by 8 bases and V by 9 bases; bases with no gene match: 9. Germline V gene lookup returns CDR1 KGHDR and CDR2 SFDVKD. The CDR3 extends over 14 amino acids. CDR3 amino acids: CATGAQGKDSPLHF. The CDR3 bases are TGTGCCACCGGAGCACAGGGGAAGGATTCACCCCTCCACTTT.

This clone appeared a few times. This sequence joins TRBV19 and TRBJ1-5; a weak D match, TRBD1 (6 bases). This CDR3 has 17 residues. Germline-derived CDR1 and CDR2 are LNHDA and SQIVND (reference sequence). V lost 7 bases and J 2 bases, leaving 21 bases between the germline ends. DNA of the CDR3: TGTGCCAGTACCCCAGGGGCGGGGGTTCGGGGCAATCAGCCCCAGCATTTT. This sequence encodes CASTPGAGVRGNQPQHF.

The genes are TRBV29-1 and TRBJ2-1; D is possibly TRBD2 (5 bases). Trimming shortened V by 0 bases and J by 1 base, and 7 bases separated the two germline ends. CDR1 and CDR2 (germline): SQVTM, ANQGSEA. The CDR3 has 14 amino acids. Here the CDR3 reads CSVEEERSYNEQFF. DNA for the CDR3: TGCAGCGTTGAAGAGGAGCGGTCCTACAATGAGCAGTTCTTC.

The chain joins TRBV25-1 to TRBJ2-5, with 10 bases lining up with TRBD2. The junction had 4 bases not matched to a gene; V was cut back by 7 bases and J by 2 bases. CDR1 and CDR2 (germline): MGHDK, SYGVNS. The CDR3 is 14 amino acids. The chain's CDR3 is CASTVAGGQETQYF. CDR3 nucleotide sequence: TGTGCCAGCACGGTAGCGGGGGGACAAGAGACCCAGTACTTC.

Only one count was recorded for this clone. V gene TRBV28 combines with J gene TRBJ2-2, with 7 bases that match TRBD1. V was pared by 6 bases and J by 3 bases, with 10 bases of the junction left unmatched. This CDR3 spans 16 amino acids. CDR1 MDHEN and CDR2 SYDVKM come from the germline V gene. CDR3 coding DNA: TGTGCCAGCAGCCACCCCCGGGACAGATACACCGGGGAGCTGTTTTTT. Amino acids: CASSHPRDRYTGELFF.